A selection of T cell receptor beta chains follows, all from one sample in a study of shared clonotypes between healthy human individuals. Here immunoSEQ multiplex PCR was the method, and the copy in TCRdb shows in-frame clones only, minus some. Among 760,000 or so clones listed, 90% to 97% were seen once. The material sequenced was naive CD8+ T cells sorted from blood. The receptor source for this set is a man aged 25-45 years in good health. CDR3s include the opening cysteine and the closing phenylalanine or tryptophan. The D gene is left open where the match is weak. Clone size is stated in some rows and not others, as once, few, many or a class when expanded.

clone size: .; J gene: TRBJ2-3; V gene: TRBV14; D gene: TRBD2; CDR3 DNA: TGTGCCAGCAGCCCTTTCGCGGGAGTAATCACAGATACGCAGTATTTT; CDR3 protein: CASSPFAGVITDTQYF
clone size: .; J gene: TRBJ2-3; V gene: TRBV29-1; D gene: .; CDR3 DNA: TGCAGCGTTGATCTGGGCACAGATACGCAGTATTTT; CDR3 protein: CSVDLGTDTQYF
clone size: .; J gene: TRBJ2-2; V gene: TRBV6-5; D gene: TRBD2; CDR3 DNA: TGTGCCAGCAGAGGGACTAGCTTAAAATCCGGGGAGCTGTTTTTT; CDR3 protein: CASRGTSLKSGELFF
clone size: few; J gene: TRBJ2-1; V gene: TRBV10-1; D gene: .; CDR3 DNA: TGCGCCAGCAGTGTGGGGAGGAACACCTACAATGAGCAGTTCTTC; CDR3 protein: CASSVGRNTYNEQFF
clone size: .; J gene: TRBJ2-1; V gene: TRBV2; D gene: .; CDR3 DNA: TGTGCCAGCAGGATCAAAAGCAACAATGAGCAGTTCTTC; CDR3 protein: CASRIKSNNEQFF
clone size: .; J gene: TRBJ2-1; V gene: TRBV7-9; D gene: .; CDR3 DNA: TGTGCCAGCAGCTTAGCAGGGGGCTACAATGAGCAGTTCTTC; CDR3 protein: CASSLAGGYNEQFF
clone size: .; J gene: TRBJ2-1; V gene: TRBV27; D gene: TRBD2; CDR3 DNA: TGTGCCAGCCGTCTAGCGGGAGGGCCGCTTGAGCAGTTCTTC; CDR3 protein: CASRLAGGPLEQFF
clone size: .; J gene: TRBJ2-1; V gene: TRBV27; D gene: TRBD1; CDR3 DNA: TGTGCCAGCAGTCCGACAGGGTACAATGAGCAGTTCTTC; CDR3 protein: CASSPTGYNEQFF
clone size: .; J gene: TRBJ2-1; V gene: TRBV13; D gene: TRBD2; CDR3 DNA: TGTGCCAGCAGCTCGAACTCACTTAGCGGGAGGAGCGATGAGCAGTTCTTC; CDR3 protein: CASSSNSLSGRSDEQFF
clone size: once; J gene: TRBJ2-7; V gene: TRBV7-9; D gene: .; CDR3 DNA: TGTGCCAGCAGCTTAGTGATGGGGCAGTTCCACGAGCAGTACTTC; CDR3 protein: CASSLVMGQFHEQYF
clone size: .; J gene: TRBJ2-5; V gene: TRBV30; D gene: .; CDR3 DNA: TGTGCCTGGAGTACGGGGCCAGAGACCCAGTACTTC; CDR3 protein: CAWSTGPETQYF
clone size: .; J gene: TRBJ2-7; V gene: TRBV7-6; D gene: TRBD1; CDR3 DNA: TGTGCCAGCAGCCACCGGGACAGTCCCTACGAGCAGTACTTC; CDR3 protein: CASSHRDSPYEQYF
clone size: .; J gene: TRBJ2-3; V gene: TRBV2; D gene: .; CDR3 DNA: TGTGCCAGTCCAATCCGGGTTATGGGGACAGATACGCAGTATTTT; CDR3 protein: CASPIRVMGTDTQYF
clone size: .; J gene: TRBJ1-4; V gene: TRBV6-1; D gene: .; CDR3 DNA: TGTGCCGGACCACGACACAGGGTTAATGAAAAACTGTTTTTT; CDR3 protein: CAGPRHRVNEKLFF
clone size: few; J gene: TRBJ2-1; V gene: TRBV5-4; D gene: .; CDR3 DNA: TGTGCCAGCAGCCCCATGGGGAATGAGCAGTTCTTC; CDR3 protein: CASSPMGNEQFF
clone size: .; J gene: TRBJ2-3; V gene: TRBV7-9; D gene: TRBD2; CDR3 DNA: TGTGCCAGCAGCTCCCGGACTAGCGGGAGACGAGGCACAGATACGCAGTATTTT; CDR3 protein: CASSSRTSGRRGTDTQYF
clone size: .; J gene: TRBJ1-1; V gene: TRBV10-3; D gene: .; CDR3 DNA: TGTGCCATCAGTAGCGGGGTTGAAGCTTTCTTT; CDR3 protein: CAISSGVEAFF
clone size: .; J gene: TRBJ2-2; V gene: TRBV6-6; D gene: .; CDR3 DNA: TGTGCCAGCACGGGAACCGGGGAGCTGTTTTTT; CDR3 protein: CASTGTGELFF
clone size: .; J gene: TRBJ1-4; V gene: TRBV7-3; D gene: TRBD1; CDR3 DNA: TGTGCCAGCAGCTCGACAGGGGGCACTAATGAAAAACTGTTTTTT; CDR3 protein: CASSSTGGTNEKLFF
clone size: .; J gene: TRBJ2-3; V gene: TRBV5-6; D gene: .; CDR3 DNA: TGTGCCAGCAGGAATAGGGACTCTCACCTCACAGATACGCAGTATTTT; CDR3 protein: CASRNRDSHLTDTQYF
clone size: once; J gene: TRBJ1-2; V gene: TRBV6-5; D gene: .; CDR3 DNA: TGTGCCAGCAGTTACTGGCAGCCGGAGGCTAACTATGGCTACACCTTC; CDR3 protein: CASSYWQPEANYGYTF
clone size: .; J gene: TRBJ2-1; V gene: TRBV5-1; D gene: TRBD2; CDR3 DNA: TGCGCCAGCAGCTCGGGACTAGCGGGAAACTACAATGAGCAGTTCTTC; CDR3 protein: CASSSGLAGNYNEQFF
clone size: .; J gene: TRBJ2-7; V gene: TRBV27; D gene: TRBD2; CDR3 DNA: TGTGCCAGCAGTTCTCCGGGACTAGGCTTCTACGAGCAGTACTTC; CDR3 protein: CASSSPGLGFYEQYF
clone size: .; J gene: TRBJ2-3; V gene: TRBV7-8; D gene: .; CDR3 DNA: TGTGCCAGCAGAGGGGAGGAAGATACGCAGTATTTT; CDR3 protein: CASRGEEDTQYF
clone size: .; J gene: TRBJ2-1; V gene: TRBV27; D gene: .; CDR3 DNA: TGTGCCAGCAGTTTGAGCCAGCCGCTTACCGATGAGCAGTTCTTC; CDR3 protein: CASSLSQPLTDEQFF
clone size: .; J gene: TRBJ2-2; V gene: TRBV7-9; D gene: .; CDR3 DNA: TGTGCCAGCAGCTTCCTGGCAGGTCTCGGGGAGCTGTTTTTT; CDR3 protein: CASSFLAGLGELFF
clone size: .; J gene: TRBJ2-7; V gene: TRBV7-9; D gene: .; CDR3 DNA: TGTGCCAGCCGGAACTCCTACGAGCAGTACTTC; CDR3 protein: CASRNSYEQYF
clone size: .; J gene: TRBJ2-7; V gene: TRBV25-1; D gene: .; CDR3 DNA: TGTGCCAGCAGTGCCCCCTCCTACGAGCAGTACTTC; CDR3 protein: CASSAPSYEQYF
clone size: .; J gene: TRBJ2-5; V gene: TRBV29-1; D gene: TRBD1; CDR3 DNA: TGCAGCGCTCAGGTATGGGACAGCCAAGAGACCCAGTACTTC; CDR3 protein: CSAQVWDSQETQYF
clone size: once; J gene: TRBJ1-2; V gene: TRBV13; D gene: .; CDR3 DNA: TGTGCCAGCAGCTTACTGTCAGGAGCTAACTATGGCTACACCTTC; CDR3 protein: CASSLLSGANYGYTF
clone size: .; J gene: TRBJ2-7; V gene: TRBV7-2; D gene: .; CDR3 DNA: TGTGCCAGCAGCTTAGGGTTGGCGGTCTACGAGCAGTACTTC; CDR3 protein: CASSLGLAVYEQYF
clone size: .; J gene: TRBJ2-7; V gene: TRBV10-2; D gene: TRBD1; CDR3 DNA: TGCGCCAGCTTCGGACAGGGCGAGCAGTACTTC; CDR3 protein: CASFGQGEQYF
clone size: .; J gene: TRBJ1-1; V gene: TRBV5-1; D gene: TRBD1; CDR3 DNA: TGCGCCAGCAGCTGGGGACAGGGAGAGACTGAAGCTTTCTTT; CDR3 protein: CASSWGQGETEAFF
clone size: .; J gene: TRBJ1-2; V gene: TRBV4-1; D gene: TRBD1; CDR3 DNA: TGCGCCAGCAGCCAAACAGGGGGCGGTGGCTACACCTTC; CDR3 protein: CASSQTGGGGYTF
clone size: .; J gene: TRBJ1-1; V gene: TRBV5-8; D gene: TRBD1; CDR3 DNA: TGTGCCAGCAGCCAAAGGACAGGGCGCACTGAAGCTTTCTTT; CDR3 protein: CASSQRTGRTEAFF
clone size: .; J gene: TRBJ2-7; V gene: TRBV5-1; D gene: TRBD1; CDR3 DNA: TGCGCCAGCAGCCCGACCGGGACAGGGGATCCCGAGCAGTACTTC; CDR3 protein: CASSPTGTGDPEQYF
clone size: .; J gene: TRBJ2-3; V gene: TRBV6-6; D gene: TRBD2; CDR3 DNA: TGTGCCAGCAGTTACTCGCTTGCGGGAGGGGCAGATACGCAGTATTTT; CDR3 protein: CASSYSLAGGADTQYF
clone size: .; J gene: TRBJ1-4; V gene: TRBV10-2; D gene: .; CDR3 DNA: TGCGCCAGCGAGGACCCAACTAATGAAAAACTGTTTTTT; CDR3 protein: CASEDPTNEKLFF
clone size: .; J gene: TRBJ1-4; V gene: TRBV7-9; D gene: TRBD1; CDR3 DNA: TGTGCCAGCAGTTCTTCCATTACGGGACAGGGGAAGGAAAAACTGTTTTTT; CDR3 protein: CASSSSITGQGKEKLFF
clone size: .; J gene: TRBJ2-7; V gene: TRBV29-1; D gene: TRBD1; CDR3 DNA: TGCAGCGTTGGTTACAGGGGCCGCTACGAGCAGTACTTC; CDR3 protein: CSVGYRGRYEQYF